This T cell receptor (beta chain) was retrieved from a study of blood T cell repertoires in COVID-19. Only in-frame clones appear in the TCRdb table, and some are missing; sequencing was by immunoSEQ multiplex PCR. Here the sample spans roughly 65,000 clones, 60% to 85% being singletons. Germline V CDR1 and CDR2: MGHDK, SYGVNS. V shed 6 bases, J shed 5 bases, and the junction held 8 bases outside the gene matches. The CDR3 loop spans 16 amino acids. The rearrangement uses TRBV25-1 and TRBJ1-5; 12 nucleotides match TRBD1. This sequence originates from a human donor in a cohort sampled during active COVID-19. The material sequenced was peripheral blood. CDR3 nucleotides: TGTGCCAGCAGCCCAAGGGGGACAGGGGGCTATCAGCCCCAGCATTTT. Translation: CASSPRGTGGYQPQHF.